The 26 T cell receptor beta chains reported below all come from one sample, sequenced in a study of blood T cells in healthy people across ages. A second about 7 to 11 cycle PCR used barcoded and J-beta primers. TCRdb ran MiXCR on the 5' RACE reads and lists one entry per CDR3 protein. In the table there are more than 500,000 distinct CDR3 sequences, over 25% of which are singletons. These data also featured in a second study, about T cells of mothers and their children.

Sequenced sample: blood. The receptors shown here come from a boy aged 2 to 9 in good health.

This clonotype was counted between two and nine times. The gene calls are TRBV20-1 and TRBJ2-1; TRBD2 matches at 7 bases. The J segment lost 6 bases and the V segment lost 7 bases, leaving 12 bases of the junction unmatched. The germline CDR1 and CDR2 sequences are DFQATT and SNEGSKA (reference sequence). The CDR3 consists of 14 residues. The CDR3 nucleotides are TGCAGTGTATTTGCGGGAGCGAACGTCAATGAGCAGTTCTTC. It yields the protein CSVFAGANVNEQFF.

The J gene is TRBJ1-4, the V gene TRBV2; possible D gene TRBD1, 5 bases. Germline V gene sequence: CDR1 SNHLY, CDR2 FYNNEI. The V end lost 8 bases, the J end lost 4 bases, and 20 bases lay between the germline ends. The CDR3 runs 16 residues. CDR3 nucleotide sequence: TGTGCCAGCGGATGGCCCCCTCAGGGTTTTAATGAAAAACTGTTTTTT. The encoded protein is CASGWPPQGFNEKLFF. Full variable domain (outside the CDR3, taken from reference TRBV2 and TRBJ1-4): EPEVTQTPSHQVTQMGQEVILRCVPISNHLYFYWYRQILGQKVEFLVSFYNNEISEKSEIFDDQFSVERPDGSNFTLKIRSTKLEDSAMYFCASGWPPQGFNEKLFFGSGTQLSVL.

This clonotype has a count of ten or more. The J gene is TRBJ1-1, the V gene TRBV29-1, with TRBD1 matching over 7 bases. This CDR3 is built from 14 residues. V was pared by 5 bases and J by 0 bases, with 6 bases of the junction left unmatched. Germline lookup yields CDR1 SQVTM and CDR2 ANQGSEA. The CDR3 sequence: CSVHRGTMNTEAFF. CDR3 nucleotides: TGCAGCGTTCACAGGGGAACAATGAACACTGAAGCTTTCTTT. Together with reference TRBV29-1 and TRBJ1-1, the CDR3 gives the full variable domain: SAVISQKPSRDICQRGTSLTIQCQVDSQVTMMFWYRQQPGQSLTLIATANQGSEATYESGFVIDKFPISRPNLTFSTLTVSNMSPEDSSIYLCSVHRGTMNTEAFFGQGTRLTVV.

The chain uses TRBV28 and TRBJ1-3, with a weak D call TRBD1 (5 bases). Between the trimmed V and J ends, which lost 6 bases and 0 bases, there was a span of 15 bases. The CDR3 extends over 16 amino acids. Germline CDR1 is MDHEN and CDR2 is SYDVKM. DNA for the CDR3: TGTGCCAGCAGCCCCATGGGGCAGCCCTCTGGAAACACCATATATTTT. Residues: CASSPMGQPSGNTIYF. Together with reference TRBV28 and TRBJ1-3, the CDR3 gives the full variable domain: DVKVTQSSRYLVKRTGEKVFLECVQDMDHENMFWYRQDPGLGLRLIYFSYDVKMKEKGDIPEGYSVSREKKERFSLILESASTNQTSMYLCASSPMGQPSGNTIYFGEGSWLTVV.

Only a few counts were recorded for this clonotype. The chain joins TRBV6-5 to TRBJ2-7; 11 bases align to TRBD1. Germline V gene sequence: CDR1 MNHEY, CDR2 SVGAGI. Trimming cost V 4 bases and J 1 base; bases outside gene matches: 9. This CDR3 region has 17 residues. The CDR3, as DNA: TGTGCCAGCAGTTCCGCCCCGGGACAGGGGGTTTCCTACGAGCAGTACTTC. As protein: CASSSAPGQGVSYEQYF.

The chain combines TRBV9 with TRBJ2-1; D not certain. Between the trimmed V and J ends, which lost 0 bases and 8 bases, there was a span of 15 bases. This CDR3 spans 15 amino acids. Germline V CDR1 and CDR2: SGDLS, YYNGEE. CDR3 bases: TGTGCCAGCAGCGTAGAGTCATCCCGCGCCCATGAGCAGTTCTTC. This sequence encodes CASSVESSRAHEQFF.

There are a few counts of this clonotype. The rearrangement joins TRBV7-2 to TRBJ2-4; the D gene is possibly TRBD2 (7 bases). CDR3 length equals 16 residues. The V gene lost 7 bases and the J gene lost 6 bases, with 22 bases spanning the gap. Germline values: CDR1 SGHTA, CDR2 FQGNSA. The CDR3 spells CASTVLRGGRLNIQYF. CDR3 DNA: TGTGCCAGCACCGTCCTGAGGGGGGGCCGCTTAAACATTCAGTACTTC.

This chain's CDR3 is CSARDPVTSGHNEQFF. CDR3 nucleotides: TGCAGTGCTAGAGACCCTGTGACTAGCGGACACAATGAGCAGTTCTTC. The chain employs TRBV20-1 and TRBJ2-1; 9 bases are a match to TRBD2. The CDR3 covers 16 residues. Germline values: CDR1 DFQATT, CDR2 SNEGSKA (reference sequence). The trim removed 0 bases at V and 5 bases at J, leaving 8 bases unmatched.

This chain joins TRBV20-1 and TRBJ1-2; perhaps TRBD1 as D (5 bases). Trimming took 1 base from V and 2 from J, leaving 14 bases between them. The CDR3 sequence is 15 residues long. Germline V gene sequence: CDR1 DFQATT, CDR2 SNEGSKA (reference sequence). CDR3 sequence (DNA): TGCAGTGCTAGAGGCGGACAAGACGAAAACTATGGCTACACCTTC. Its protein is CSARGGQDENYGYTF.

A few counts support this clonotype. The chain carries TRBV5-1 and TRBJ1-2, with TRBD1 as a possible D gene (6 bases). The CDR3 has 14 residues. V shed 4 bases and J shed 0 bases, with 10 bases lying between them. Germline-derived CDR1 and CDR2 are SGHRS and YFSETQ. The CDR3 bases are TGCGCCAGCAGCAAAGACAGGACTAACTATGGCTACACCTTC. Translated: CASSKDRTNYGYTF.

A word on this clonotype: At one of its ends the junction is not consistent with the germline gene, which may arise from a read error. The rearrangement joins TRBV5-1 to TRBJ2-6, with 9 positions matching TRBD1. CDR3 length: 19 residues. The germline gives CDR1 SGHRS, CDR2 YFSETQ. Here the CDR3 reads CASRVEDNRGPSGANVLTF. CDR3 DNA: TGCGCCAGCAGGGTAGAGGATAACAGGGGGCCGTCTGGGGCCAACGTCCTTACTTTC.

The count of this clonotype is one. This rearrangement joins TRBV27 to TRBJ2-7; TRBD2 aligns across 14 bases. In germline, CDR1 is MNHEY, CDR2 SMNVEV (reference sequence). The CDR3 consists of 20 residues. Unmatched junction bases numbered 13, after V lost 0 bases and J lost 3 bases. The CDR3 region is CASSLSTFGLAGGAGYEQYF. The CDR3 DNA is TGTGCCAGCAGTTTATCCACCTTCGGACTAGCGGGAGGAGCGGGCTACGAGCAGTACTTC.

The chain links TRBV2 to TRBJ2-6; D perhaps matches TRBD1 (6 bases). Trimming left V 6 bases short and J 0 bases short, with 12 bases between. CDR3 length: 16 residues. Germline assignment: CDR1 SNHLY and CDR2 FYNNEI. The CDR3 here is CASSFGQTSGANVLTF. The CDR3 bases are TGTGCCAGCAGCTTCGGACAGACCTCTGGGGCCAACGTCCTGACTTTC.

The V and J genes are TRBV6-2 or TRBV6-3 and TRBJ2-1; 8 bases match TRBD2. V was clipped by 6 bases and J by 1 base; unmatched bases: 8. The CDR3 has 16 residues. Germline V gene lookup returns CDR1 MNHEY and CDR2 SVGEGT. CDR3 amino acids: CASSYTPGGSYNEQFF. The CDR3 DNA reads as TGTGCCAGCAGCTACACACCGGGGGGGTCCTACAATGAGCAGTTCTTC.

In its sample, this clonotype was seen a few times. The J gene is TRBJ1-2, the V gene TRBV7-9; D gene unclear. Germline V lookup: CDR1 SEHNR, CDR2 FQNEAQ (reference sequence). The length of the CDR3 is 15 residues. Trimming stripped 0 bases from V and 7 bases from J, with 15 bases between. The CDR3 sequence: CASSLALGGWSGYTF. In DNA, the CDR3 is TGTGCCAGCAGCTTAGCGCTCGGCGGTTGGAGTGGCTACACCTTC.

The chain joins TRBV20-1 to TRBJ1-2, with 10 bases matching TRBD1. After removal of 1 base from V and 1 base from J, the junction contained 3 bases not matched to a gene. Per the germline V gene, CDR1 is DFQATT and CDR2 is SNEGSKA (reference sequence). The CDR3 has 15 amino acids. The CDR3 region is CSARGRDRGNYGYTF. CDR3 DNA: TGCAGTGCTAGAGGCCGGGACAGGGGTAACTATGGCTACACCTTC.

The sample holds a few counts of this clonotype. The chain links TRBV4-3 to TRBJ2-2; 7 nucleotides agree with TRBD2. Trimming at V came to 1 base and at J to 0 bases, leaving 2 bases not matched to a gene. CDR3 length equals 16 residues. CDR1 and CDR2 (germline): LGHNA, YSLEER. The DNA for the CDR3 is TGCGCCAGCAGCCAAGCGCTAGCGGCGAACACCGGGGAGCTGTTTTTT. Residues: CASSQALAANTGELFF.

J is TRBJ2-7 and V is TRBV20-1; no clear D. CDR3 length: 11 residues. The germline CDR1 and CDR2 sequences are DFQATT and SNEGSKA (reference sequence). V was trimmed by 0 bases and J by 5 bases, leaving 5 bases between them. Here the CDR3 reads CSARDRHEQYF. DNA of the CDR3: TGCAGTGCTAGAGATCGGCACGAGCAGTACTTC.

The chain recombines TRBV2 with TRBJ2-7, with D tentatively TRBD1 or TRBD2 (5 bases each). Germline V gene sequence: CDR1 SNHLY, CDR2 FYNNEI. CDR3 size: 15 residues. V lost 7 bases and J lost 1, with 17 bases in between. In DNA form, the CDR3 reads TGTGCCAGCAACTACCTGGGACCGGGGTCCTACGAGCAGTACTTC. Amino acids: CASNYLGPGSYEQYF.

This clonotype was recorded a few times. The chain carries TRBV29-1 and TRBJ1-1; the match to TRBD1 covers 9 bases. This CDR3 spans 13 amino acids. Trimming at V came to 7 bases and at J to 8 bases, leaving 11 bases not matched to a gene. Germline lookup yields CDR1 SQVTM and CDR2 ANQGSEA. The CDR3 here is CSAPLGDRVEAFF. CDR3 coding DNA: TGCAGCGCTCCTTTAGGGGACAGGGTCGAAGCTTTCTTT.

The chain is built from TRBV19 and TRBJ1-2; 7 nucleotides line up with TRBD1. Per the germline V gene, CDR1 is LNHDA and CDR2 is SQIVND (reference sequence). V gave up 7 bases and J gave up 0 bases; unmatched junction bases: 2. The CDR3 is 13 amino acids. For the CDR3, the DNA is TGTGCCAGTACAGGGGGAACTAACTATGGCTACACCTTC. It translates to CASTGGTNYGYTF.

The J gene is TRBJ2-1, the V gene TRBV11-2, with 11 bases lining up with TRBD2. Unmatched junction bases numbered 9, after V lost 4 bases and J lost 7 bases. The CDR3 is 16 residues long. Germline CDR1 is SGHAT and CDR2 is FQNNGV. This CDR3 is CASSWGSGGARNEQFF. The CDR3, as DNA: TGTGCCAGCAGCTGGGGTAGCGGGGGGGCACGGAATGAGCAGTTCTTC.

This sequence joins TRBV9 and TRBJ1-2; the D gene is possibly TRBD1 (6 bases). V was clipped by 3 bases and J by 8 bases, with 20 bases between them. This CDR3 has 15 amino acids. Germline CDR1 is SGDLS and CDR2 is YYNGEE. The CDR3 reads CASSARGGPPRGYTF. The DNA for the CDR3 is TGTGCCAGCAGCGCGAGGGGGGGGCCCCCAAGGGGCTACACCTTC.

This clonotype was seen a few times. The genes are TRBV11-2 and TRBJ1-4, with no clear D. Germline values: CDR1 SGHAT, CDR2 FQNNGV. The CDR3 sequence is 12 residues long. The V gene lost 6 bases and the J gene lost 7 bases, with 9 bases spanning the gap. DNA of the CDR3: TGTGCCAGCAGTGCAAGGCTTGAAAAACTGTTTTTT. Translation gives CASSARLEKLFF.

The CDR3 spells CAWNPGAYSNQPQHF. For the CDR3, the DNA is TGTGCCTGGAACCCGGGGGCTTATAGCAATCAGCCCCAGCATTTT. The chain couples TRBV30 to TRBJ1-5; D is perhaps TRBD1 (6 bases). Germline CDR1 GTSNPN, CDR2 SVGIG (reference sequence). The CDR3 extends over 15 amino acids. V lost 4 bases and J lost 0, with 13 bases in between.

This chain links TRBV27 with TRBJ2-7; 9 bases align to TRBD2. V lost 4 bases, J lost 0 bases, and 10 bases stayed unmatched. Germline V gene data show CDR1 as MNHEY and CDR2 as SMNVEV (reference sequence). The CDR3 consists of 17 residues. The chain's CDR3 is CASSSLSEAGGSYEQYF. The CDR3 DNA is TGTGCCAGCAGTTCCCTTAGTGAAGCGGGAGGCTCCTACGAGCAGTACTTC.